The 7 T cell receptor beta chains in this list originate from one sample, sequenced in a study of shared clonotypes between healthy human individuals. Assay: immunoSEQ multiplex PCR; the TCRdb copy retains only in-frame clones and omits some. The table has millions of clones, 90% to 95% seen once; the top ten hold more than 1.5%. Selected positively for CCR7 and CD45RO-negative, naive CD8 cells excluded terminally differentiated effector memory CD45RA+ cells. The sequenced sample consisted of naive CD8+ T cells from PBMCs. Source of these receptors: a man aged 18-30 years in good health. Some clones in this sample may be carry-over from other donors' samples.

This clone was seen only a few times. The J gene is TRBJ1-4, the V gene TRBV30, with 9 bases that match TRBD1. The germline CDR1 and CDR2 sequences are GTSNPN and SVGIG (reference sequence). This CDR3 is built from 14 residues. V was clipped by 3 bases and J by 6 bases; unmatched bases: 5. Here the CDR3 reads CAWSLGQGDEKLFF. The CDR3 coding sequence is TGTGCCTGGAGCCTGGGACAGGGTGATGAAAAACTGTTTTTT.

The chain joins TRBV28 to TRBJ2-2; 9 nucleotides match TRBD1. Germline CDR1 MDHEN, CDR2 SYDVKM. The ends lost 10 bases at V and 1 base at J; junction bases unmatched: 10. This CDR3 is built from 16 residues. CDR3 in amino acids: CATLQGGQGNTGELFF. The CDR3 region has the DNA TGTGCCACTCTTCAAGGGGGACAGGGGAACACCGGGGAGCTGTTTTTT. Together with reference TRBV28 and TRBJ2-2, the CDR3 gives the full variable domain: DVKVTQSSRYLVKRTGEKVFLECVQDMDHENMFWYRQDPGLGLRLIYFSYDVKMKEKGDIPEGYSVSREKKERFSLILESASTNQTSMYLCATLQGGQGNTGELFFGEGSRLTVL.

This sequence joins TRBV9 and TRBJ2-1, with 8 bases matching TRBD2. CDR3 size: 15 residues. Germline CDR1 SGDLS, CDR2 YYNGEE. Trimming took 0 bases from V and 5 from J; bases not matched to a gene: 4. Here the CDR3 DNA reads TGTGCCAGCAGCGTAGACGGGAGGGTCAACAATGAGCAGTTCTTC. Amino acids: CASSVDGRVNNEQFF.

The rearrangement joins TRBV5-1 to TRBJ1-2, with 8 bases lining up with TRBD1. The V and J ends lost 0 bases and 0 bases, in that order; junction bases with no gene match: 1. CDR1 and CDR2 from the germline V gene are SGHRS and YFSETQ. The CDR3 spans 15 residues. CDR3 DNA: TGCGCCAGCAGCTTGGGACAGGGGACTAACTATGGCTACACCTTC. Its protein is CASSLGQGTNYGYTF. The whole variable domain, remainder taken from reference TRBV5-1 and TRBJ1-2, is KAGVTQTPRYLIKTRGQQVTLSCSPISGHRSVSWYQQTPGQGLQFLFEYFSETQRNKGNFPGRFSGRQFSNSRSEMNVSTLELGDSALYLCASSLGQGTNYGYTFGSGTRLTVV.

This chain uses TRBV9 with TRBJ2-1; no reliable D call. Germline V gives CDR1 SGDLS, CDR2 YYNGEE. Between the trimmed V and J ends, which lost 3 bases and 0 bases, there was a span of 10 bases. The CDR3 runs 15 residues. CDR3 sequence (DNA): TGTGCCAGCAGCGAAGGGTCCCTCTCCTACAATGAGCAGTTCTTC. Its protein is CASSEGSLSYNEQFF.

On this clone: The sample carries other DNA sequences with the same CDR3. V and J are TRBV4-3 and TRBJ2-7; 10 nucleotides line up with TRBD1. There are 14 residues in the CDR3. Germline assignment: CDR1 LGHNA and CDR2 YSLEER. V shed 1 base and J 7 bases; nucleotides not matched to a gene: 4. For the CDR3, the DNA is TGCGCCAGCAGCCAAGGACAGGGGGCTGAAGAGCAGTACTTC. As protein: CASSQGQGAEEQYF.

J is TRBJ2-2 and V is TRBV27; the match to TRBD1 covers 10 bases. Trimming cost V 0 bases and J 6 bases; bases outside gene matches: 13. In germline, CDR1 is MNHEY, CDR2 SMNVEV (reference sequence). This CDR3 comprises 19 residues. The CDR3 DNA follows: TGTGCCAGCAGTTTATCGGTTCGGGTGACAGGGGGCCAGGCCGGGGAGCTGTTTTTT. Residues: CASSLSVRVTGGQAGELFF.